These 11 T cell receptor beta chains were all obtained from the same sample, sequenced in a study of cytomegalovirus exposure and HLA in healthy donors. The PCR used 60 Vbeta and 13 Jbeta primers. The protocol was immunoSEQ multiplex PCR, while the TCRdb copy is restricted to in-frame clones and leaves out a portion. The sample carries 150,000 to 200,000 clones, 79% recorded once. Sequences were obtained from PBMCs. The receptor source for this set is a woman aged 50 to 65 in good health and CMV-seronegative.

The genes are TRBV19 and TRBJ2-6, with 9 bases identical to TRBD1. V lost 5 bases, J lost 2 bases, and 10 bases stayed unmatched. This CDR3 is 18 amino acids long. Germline lookup yields CDR1 LNHDA and CDR2 SQIVND (reference sequence). The CDR3 region has the DNA TGTGCCAGTAGTGTACTACAGGGGGCGAGCACTGGGGCCAACGTCCTGACTTTC. Translation gives CASSVLQGASTGANVLTF.

V usage is TRBV19 and J usage is TRBJ2-3, with 8 positions matching TRBD2. The length of the CDR3 is 15 residues. Per germline, CDR1 LNHDA and CDR2 SQIVND (reference sequence). The V and J ends lost 9 bases and 6 bases, in that order; junction bases with no gene match: 14. The CDR3 DNA follows: TGTGCCAGCCGAACCGGGACTAGACAGGCCGATACGCAGTATTTT. Protein product: CASRTGTRQADTQYF.

The gene calls are TRBV19 and TRBJ1-2, with D tentatively TRBD1 (5 bases). The germline gives CDR1 LNHDA, CDR2 SQIVND (reference sequence). V lost 3 bases, J lost 1 base, and 15 bases lay in between. The CDR3 has 16 amino acids. The CDR3 loop is CASSIDGGGVNYGYTF. The CDR3 coding sequence is TGTGCCAGTAGTATCGATGGGGGGGGAGTTAACTATGGCTACACCTTC.

The rearrangement uses TRBV19 and TRBJ2-1, with 9 positions matching TRBD2. After removal of 3 bases from V and 7 bases from J, the junction contained 7 bases not matched to a gene. The V gene's germline CDR1 is LNHDA and CDR2 SQIVND (reference sequence). The CDR3 consists of 15 residues. The CDR3: CASSIGAGGHNEQFF. The CDR3 bases are TGTGCCAGTAGTATTGGTGCGGGGGGGCATAATGAGCAGTTCTTC.

The V gene is TRBV28, the J gene TRBJ2-7; 7 bases are shared with TRBD2. This CDR3 is built from 14 residues. CDR1 and CDR2 from the germline V gene are MDHEN and SYDVKM. J lost 6 bases, V lost 2 bases, and 7 bases had no gene match. CDR3 nucleotides: TGTGCCAGCAGTTTAGGCCCAGGGAGGGTCGAGCAGTACTTC. The encoded protein is CASSLGPGRVEQYF.

The rearrangement joins TRBV7-2 to TRBJ2-4, with D maybe TRBD2 (5 bases). The length of the CDR3 is 16 residues. Trimming left V 1 base short and J 3 bases short, with 13 bases between. Germline CDR1 and CDR2: SGHTA and FQGNSA. In DNA, the CDR3 is TGTGCCAGCAGCTTAGTTTCCTCCGCGGGCAAAAACATTCAGTACTTC. Translating it yields CASSLVSSAGKNIQYF.

The table lists this clone with a count of one. The chain joins TRBV7-2 to TRBJ2-3; D gene uncertain. The CDR3 length is 13 residues. V lost 11 bases to trimming and J lost 2 bases, with 14 bases between them. Germline CDR1 reads SGHTA; CDR2 reads FQGNSA. The CDR3 DNA follows: TGTGCCGTCAGTCCATTCAACACAGATACGCAGTATTTT. It codes for CAVSPFNTDTQYF.

This sequence joins TRBV15 and TRBJ2-1, with 12 bases fitting TRBD1. Trimming cost V 3 bases and J 10 bases; bases outside gene matches: 10. Germline V CDR1 and CDR2: LNHNV, YYDKDF (reference sequence). There are 16 residues in the CDR3. The CDR3 bases are TGTGCCACCAGCAGGGGGGGGACAGGGGGCCCTTTAGAGCAGTTCTTC. Amino acids: CATSRGGTGGPLEQFF.

J is TRBJ2-5 and V is TRBV27; TRBD1 aligns across 9 bases. The CDR3 runs to 14 residues. The germline V gene has CDR1 MNHEY and CDR2 SMNVEV (reference sequence). Unmatched junction bases numbered 6, after V lost 8 bases and J lost 2 bases. CDR3 coding DNA: TGTGCCAGCCGCTACAGGGGGCGTCAAGAGACCCAGTACTTC. Translation: CASRYRGRQETQYF.

V and J are TRBV7-2 and TRBJ1-4, with D maybe TRBD1 (5 bases). V was shortened by 5 bases and J by 9 bases, with 22 bases between the two germline ends. This CDR3 is built from 16 residues. Per the germline V gene, CDR1 is SGHTA and CDR2 is FQGNSA. The CDR3 region is CASSGVAGLTIKKLFF. CDR3 nucleotide sequence: TGTGCCAGCAGCGGAGTTGCGGGGCTAACTATAAAAAAACTGTTTTTT.

The chain joins TRBV19 to TRBJ2-3, with TRBD1 identical over 8 bases. Trimming took 7 bases from V and 11 from J; bases not matched to a gene: 5. This CDR3 has 11 amino acids. Per germline, CDR1 LNHDA and CDR2 SQIVND (reference sequence). DNA for the CDR3: TGTGCCAGTACCTCAGGGACAGGGCAGTATTTT. Translation gives CASTSGTGQYF.